This T cell receptor beta chain derives from a study of control samples from healthy donors and cancer patients (TCRdb year 2020). Turning to this clone: Its antigen is unknown. Base qualities are not at hand, and no much larger clone is one base apart.

CDR1 and CDR2, looked up from the germline V gene, are ENHRY and SYGVKD. Relative to germline, V is 0 bases shorter and J is 2 bases shorter, with 11 bases between their ends. The CDR3, from cysteine to phenylalanine, totals 15 residues. Only CDR3 DNA is held: 45 bases, read in frame from base 1. The library was obtained by the immunoSEQ multiplex PCR assay. As stored in TCRdb, this immuneACCESS dataset retains in-frame rearrangements with V and J assigned. A fraction of the clones does not appear; measured against another copy, unresolved V genes explain less than half of the discrepancy, and the remainder lacks a known reason. This sample is represented by about 58,000 clones; 70% to 90% of them were singletons. About an eighth of the sample lies in the top ten.

The chain couples TRBV10-3 to TRBJ2-7; matching of 6 bases hints at TRBD2 as the D gene. The TCR comes from an older woman with lung cancer. Material: PBMCs. The CDR3 region has the sequence CAISESERAPYEQYF. The nucleotide sequence reads as follows: TGTGCCATCAGTGAGTCTGAGCGGGCCCCCTACGAGCAGTACTTC.